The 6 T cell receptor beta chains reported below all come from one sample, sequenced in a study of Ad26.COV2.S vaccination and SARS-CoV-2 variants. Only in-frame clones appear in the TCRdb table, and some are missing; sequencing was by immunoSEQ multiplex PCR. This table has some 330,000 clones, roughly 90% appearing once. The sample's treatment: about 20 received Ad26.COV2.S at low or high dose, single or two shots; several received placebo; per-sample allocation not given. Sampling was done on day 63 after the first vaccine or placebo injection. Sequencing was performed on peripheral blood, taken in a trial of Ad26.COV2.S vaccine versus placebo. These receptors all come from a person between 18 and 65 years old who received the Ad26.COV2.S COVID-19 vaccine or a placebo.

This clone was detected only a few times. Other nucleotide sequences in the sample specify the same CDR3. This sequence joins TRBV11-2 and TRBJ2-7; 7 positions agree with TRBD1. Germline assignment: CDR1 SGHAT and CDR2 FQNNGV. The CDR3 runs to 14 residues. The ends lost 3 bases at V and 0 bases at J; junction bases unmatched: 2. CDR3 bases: TGTGCCAGCAGCTTCGGGACAGCCTCCTACGAGCAGTACTTC. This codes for CASSFGTASYEQYF.

CDR3 residues: CACSSNEKLFF. CDR3 sequence (DNA): TGTGCCTGCTCGTCTAATGAAAAACTGTTTTTT. This chain links TRBV7-9 with TRBJ1-4; D not resolved. The CDR3 consists of 11 residues. Germline CDR1 reads SEHNR; CDR2 reads FQNEAQ (reference sequence). V was trimmed by 11 bases and J by 3 bases, leaving 7 bases between them.

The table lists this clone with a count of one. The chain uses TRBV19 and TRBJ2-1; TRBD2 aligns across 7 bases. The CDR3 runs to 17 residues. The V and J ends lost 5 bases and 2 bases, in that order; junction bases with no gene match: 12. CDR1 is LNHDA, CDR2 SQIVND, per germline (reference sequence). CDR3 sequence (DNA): TGTGCCAGTAGTCTAAATTGGGCTAGCGGAACCTACAATGAGCAGTTCTTC. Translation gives CASSLNWASGTYNEQFF.

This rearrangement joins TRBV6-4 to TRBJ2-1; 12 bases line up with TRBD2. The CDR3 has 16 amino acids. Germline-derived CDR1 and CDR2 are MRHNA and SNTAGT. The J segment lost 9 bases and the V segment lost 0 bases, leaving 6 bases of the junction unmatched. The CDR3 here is CASSDSRASGGGEQFF. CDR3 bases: TGTGCCAGCAGTGACTCGCGCGCTAGCGGGGGGGGTGAGCAGTTCTTC.

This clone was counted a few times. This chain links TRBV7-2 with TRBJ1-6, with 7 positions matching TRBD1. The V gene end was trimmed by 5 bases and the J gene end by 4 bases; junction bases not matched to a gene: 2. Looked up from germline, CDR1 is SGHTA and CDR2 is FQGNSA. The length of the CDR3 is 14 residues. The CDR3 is CASSPGQYNSPLHF. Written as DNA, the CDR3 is TGTGCCAGCAGCCCGGGACAGTATAATTCACCCCTCCACTTT.

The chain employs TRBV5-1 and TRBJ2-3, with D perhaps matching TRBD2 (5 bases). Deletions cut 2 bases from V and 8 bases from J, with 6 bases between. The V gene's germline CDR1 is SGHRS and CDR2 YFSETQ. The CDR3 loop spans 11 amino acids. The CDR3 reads CASSFEGTQYF. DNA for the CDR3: TGCGCCAGCAGCTTTGAGGGTACGCAGTATTTT.